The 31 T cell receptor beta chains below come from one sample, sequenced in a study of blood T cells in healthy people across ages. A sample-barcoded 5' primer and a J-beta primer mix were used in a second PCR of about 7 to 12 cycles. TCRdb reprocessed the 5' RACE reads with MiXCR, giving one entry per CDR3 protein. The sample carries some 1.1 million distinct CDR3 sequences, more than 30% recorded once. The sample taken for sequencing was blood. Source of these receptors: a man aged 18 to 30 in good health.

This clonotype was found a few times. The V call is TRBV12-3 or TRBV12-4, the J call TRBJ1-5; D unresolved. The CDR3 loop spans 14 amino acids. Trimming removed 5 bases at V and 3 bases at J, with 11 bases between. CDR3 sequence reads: CASSGSLLNQPQHF. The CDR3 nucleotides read TGTGCCAGCAGTGGATCTCTGCTCAATCAGCCCCAGCATTTT.

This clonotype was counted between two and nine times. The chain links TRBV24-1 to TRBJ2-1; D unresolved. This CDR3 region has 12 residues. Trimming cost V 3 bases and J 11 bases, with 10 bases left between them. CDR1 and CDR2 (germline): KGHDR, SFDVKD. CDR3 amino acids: CATSDTKGQQFF. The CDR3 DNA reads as TGTGCCACCAGTGATACTAAGGGTCAGCAGTTCTTC.

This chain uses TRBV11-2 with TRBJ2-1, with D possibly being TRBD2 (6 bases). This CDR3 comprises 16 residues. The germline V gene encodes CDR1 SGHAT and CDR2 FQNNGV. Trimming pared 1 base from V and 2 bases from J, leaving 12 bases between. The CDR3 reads CASSLGGVPPYNEQFF. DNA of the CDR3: TGTGCCAGCAGCTTAGGCGGGGTACCCCCCTACAATGAGCAGTTCTTC.

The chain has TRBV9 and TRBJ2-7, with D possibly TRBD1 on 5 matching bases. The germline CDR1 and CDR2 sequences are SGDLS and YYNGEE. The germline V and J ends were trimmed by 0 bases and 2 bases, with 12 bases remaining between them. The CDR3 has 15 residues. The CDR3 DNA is TGTGCCAGCAGCGTAGGCCAGGGTGGGACCTACGAGCAGTACTTC. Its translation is CASSVGQGGTYEQYF.

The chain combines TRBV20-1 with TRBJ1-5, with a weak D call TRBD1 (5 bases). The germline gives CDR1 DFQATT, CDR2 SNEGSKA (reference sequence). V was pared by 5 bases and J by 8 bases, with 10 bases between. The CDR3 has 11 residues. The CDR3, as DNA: TGCAGTGCTCAACTAGGGGAGCCCCAGCATTTT. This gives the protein CSAQLGEPQHF.

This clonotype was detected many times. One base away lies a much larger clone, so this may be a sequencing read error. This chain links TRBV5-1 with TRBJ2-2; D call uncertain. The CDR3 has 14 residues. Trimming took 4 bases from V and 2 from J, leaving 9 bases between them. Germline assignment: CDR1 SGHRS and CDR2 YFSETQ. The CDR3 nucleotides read TGCGCCAGCAGCGCCCCAGTTAACACCGGGGAGCTGTTTTTT. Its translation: CASSAPVNTGELFF.

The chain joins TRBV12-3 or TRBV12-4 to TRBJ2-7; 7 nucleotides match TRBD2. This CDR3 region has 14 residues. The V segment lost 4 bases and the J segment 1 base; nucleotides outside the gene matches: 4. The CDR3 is CASSSGGGSYEQYF. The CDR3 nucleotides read TGTGCCAGCAGTTCGGGAGGTGGATCCTACGAGCAGTACTTC.

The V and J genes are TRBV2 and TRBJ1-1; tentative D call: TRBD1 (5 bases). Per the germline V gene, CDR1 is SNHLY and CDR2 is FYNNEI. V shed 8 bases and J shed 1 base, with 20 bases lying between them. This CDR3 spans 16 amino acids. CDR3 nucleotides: TGTGCCAGCTCCGCAACGGGGCCCCCGCAGAACACTGAAGCTTTCTTT. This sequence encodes CASSATGPPQNTEAFF.

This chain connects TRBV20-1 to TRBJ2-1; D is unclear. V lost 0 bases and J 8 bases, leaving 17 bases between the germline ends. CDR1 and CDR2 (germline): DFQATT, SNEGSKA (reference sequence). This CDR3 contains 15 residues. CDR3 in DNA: TGCAGTGCTAGAGATCCCCTTGGGTCCGGCGATGAGCAGTTCTTC. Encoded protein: CSARDPLGSGDEQFF.

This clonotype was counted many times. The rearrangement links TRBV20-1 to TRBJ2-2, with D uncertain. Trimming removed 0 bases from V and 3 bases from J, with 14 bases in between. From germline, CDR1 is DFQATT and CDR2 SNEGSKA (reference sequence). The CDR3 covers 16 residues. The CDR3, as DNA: TGCAGTGCTAGAGATCGCCAGGCAGAGGACACCGGGGAGCTGTTTTTT. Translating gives CSARDRQAEDTGELFF.

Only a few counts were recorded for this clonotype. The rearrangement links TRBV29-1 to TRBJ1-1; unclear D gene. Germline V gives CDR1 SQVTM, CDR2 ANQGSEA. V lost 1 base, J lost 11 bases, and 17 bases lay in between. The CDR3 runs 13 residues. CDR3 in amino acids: CSVEVGPGEVAFF. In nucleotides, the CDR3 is TGCAGCGTTGAAGTCGGGCCGGGAGAGGTGGCTTTCTTT. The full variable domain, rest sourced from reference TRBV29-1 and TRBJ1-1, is SAVISQKPSRDICQRGTSLTIQCQVDSQVTMMFWYRQQPGQSLTLIATANQGSEATYESGFVIDKFPISRPNLTFSTLTVSNMSPEDSSIYLCSVEVGPGEVAFFGQGTRLTVV.

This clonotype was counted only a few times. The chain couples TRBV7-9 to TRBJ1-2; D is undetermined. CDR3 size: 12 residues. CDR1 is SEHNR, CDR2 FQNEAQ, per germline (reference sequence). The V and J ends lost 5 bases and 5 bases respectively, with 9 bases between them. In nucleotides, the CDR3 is TGTGCCAGCAGCGGAGGCCTGTATGGCTACACCTTC. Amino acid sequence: CASSGGLYGYTF.

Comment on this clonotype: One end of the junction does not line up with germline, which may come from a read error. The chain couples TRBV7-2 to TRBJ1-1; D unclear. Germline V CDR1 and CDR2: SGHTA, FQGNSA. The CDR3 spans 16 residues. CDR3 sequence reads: CASSTIPNKMNTGAFF. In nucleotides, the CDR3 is TGTGCCAGCAGCACCATCCCAAACAAAATGAACACTGGAGCTTTCTTT.

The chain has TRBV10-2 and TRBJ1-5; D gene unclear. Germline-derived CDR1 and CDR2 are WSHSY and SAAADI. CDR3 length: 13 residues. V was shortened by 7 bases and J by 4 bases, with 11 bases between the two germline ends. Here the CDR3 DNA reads TGCGCCAGCACCCCGGCCATAAATCAGCCCCAGCATTTT. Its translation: CASTPAINQPQHF.

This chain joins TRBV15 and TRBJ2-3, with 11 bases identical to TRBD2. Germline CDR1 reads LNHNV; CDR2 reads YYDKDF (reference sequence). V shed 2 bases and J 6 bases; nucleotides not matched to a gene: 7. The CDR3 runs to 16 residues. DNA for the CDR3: TGTGCCACCAGCAGATATAGCGGGGGGGGAGATGATACGCAGTATTTT. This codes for CATSRYSGGGDDTQYF.

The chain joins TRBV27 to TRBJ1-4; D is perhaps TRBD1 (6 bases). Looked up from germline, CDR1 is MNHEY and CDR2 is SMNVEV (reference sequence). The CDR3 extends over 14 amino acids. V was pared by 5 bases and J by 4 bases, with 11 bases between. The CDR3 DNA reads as TGTGCCAGCAGTCTACAGGGTGATAATGAAAAACTGTTTTTT. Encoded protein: CASSLQGDNEKLFF. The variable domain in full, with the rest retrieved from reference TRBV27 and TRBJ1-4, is EAQVTQNPRYLITVTGKKLTVTCSQNMNHEYMSWYRQDPGLGLRQIYYSMNVEVTDKGDVPEGYKVSRKEKRNFPLILESPSPNQTSLYFCASSLQGDNEKLFFGSGTQLSVL.

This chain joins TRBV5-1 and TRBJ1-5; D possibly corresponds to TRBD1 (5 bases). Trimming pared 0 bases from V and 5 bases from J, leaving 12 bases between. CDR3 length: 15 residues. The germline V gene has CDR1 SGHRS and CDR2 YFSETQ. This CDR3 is CASSLAGALHQPQHF. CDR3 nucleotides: TGCGCCAGCAGCTTGGCCGGGGCGCTTCATCAGCCCCAGCATTTT.

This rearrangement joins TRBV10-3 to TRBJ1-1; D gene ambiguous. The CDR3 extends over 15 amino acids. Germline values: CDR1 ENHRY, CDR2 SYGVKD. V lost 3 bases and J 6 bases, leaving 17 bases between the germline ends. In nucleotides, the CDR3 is TGTGCCATCAGTGACGACACCTCAGAAGTCCCTGAAGCTTTCTTT. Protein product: CAISDDTSEVPEAFF.

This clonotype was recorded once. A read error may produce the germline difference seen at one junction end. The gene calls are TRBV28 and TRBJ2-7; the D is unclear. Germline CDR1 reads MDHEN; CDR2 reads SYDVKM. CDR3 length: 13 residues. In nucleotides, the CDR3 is TGTGCCGGCAGTGTAGGCACGGACTACGAGCAGTACTTC. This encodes CAGSVGTDYEQYF.

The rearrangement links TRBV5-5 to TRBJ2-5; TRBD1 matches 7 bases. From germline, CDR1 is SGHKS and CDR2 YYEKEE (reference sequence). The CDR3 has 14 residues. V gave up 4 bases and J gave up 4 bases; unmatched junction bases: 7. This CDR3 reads CASSPGQARETQYF. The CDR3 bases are TGTGCCAGCAGCCCTGGACAGGCACGAGAGACCCAGTACTTC.

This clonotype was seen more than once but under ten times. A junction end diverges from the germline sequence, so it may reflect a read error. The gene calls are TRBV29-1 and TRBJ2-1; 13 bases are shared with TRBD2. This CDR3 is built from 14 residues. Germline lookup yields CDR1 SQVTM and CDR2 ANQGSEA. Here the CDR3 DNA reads TGCAGCGTTGCCACTAGCGGGGGGGTAAATGAGCGGTTCTTC. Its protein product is CSVATSGGVNERFF.

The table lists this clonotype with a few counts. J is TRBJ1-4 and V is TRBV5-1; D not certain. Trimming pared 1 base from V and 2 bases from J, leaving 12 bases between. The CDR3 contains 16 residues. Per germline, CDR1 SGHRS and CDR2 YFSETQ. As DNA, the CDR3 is TGCGCCAGCAGCTTGAGCCCCGCTTTGACTAATGAAAAACTGTTTTTT. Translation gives CASSLSPALTNEKLFF.

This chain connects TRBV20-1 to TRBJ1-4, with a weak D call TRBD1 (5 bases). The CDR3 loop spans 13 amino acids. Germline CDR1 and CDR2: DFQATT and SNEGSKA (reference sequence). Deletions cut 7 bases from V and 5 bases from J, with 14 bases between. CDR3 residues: CSGLRGLNEKLFF. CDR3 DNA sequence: TGCAGTGGGCTACGGGGCTTGAATGAAAAACTGTTTTTT.

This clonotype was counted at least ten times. CDR3 DNA sequence: TGTGCCAGCAGTTTACGGGGCTATAATTCACCCCTCCACTTT. This codes for CASSLRGYNSPLHF. This chain joins TRBV27 and TRBJ1-6, with D unclear. Deletions cut 2 bases from V and 3 bases from J, with 5 bases between. Per germline, CDR1 MNHEY and CDR2 SMNVEV (reference sequence). The CDR3 contains 14 residues.

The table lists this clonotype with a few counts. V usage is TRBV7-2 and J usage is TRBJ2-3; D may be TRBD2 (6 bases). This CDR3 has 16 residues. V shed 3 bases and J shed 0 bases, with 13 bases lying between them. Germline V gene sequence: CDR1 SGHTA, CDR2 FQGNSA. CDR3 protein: CASSFGGTSSTDTQYF. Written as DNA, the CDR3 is TGTGCCAGCAGCTTTGGGGGGACTTCTAGCACAGATACGCAGTATTTT.

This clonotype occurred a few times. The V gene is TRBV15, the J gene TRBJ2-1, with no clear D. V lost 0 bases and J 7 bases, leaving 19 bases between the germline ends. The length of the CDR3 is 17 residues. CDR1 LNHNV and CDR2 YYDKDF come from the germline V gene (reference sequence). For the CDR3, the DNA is TGTGCCACCAGCAGAGATTACTTGACACTTTCACCTAATGAGCAGTTCTTC. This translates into CATSRDYLTLSPNEQFF.

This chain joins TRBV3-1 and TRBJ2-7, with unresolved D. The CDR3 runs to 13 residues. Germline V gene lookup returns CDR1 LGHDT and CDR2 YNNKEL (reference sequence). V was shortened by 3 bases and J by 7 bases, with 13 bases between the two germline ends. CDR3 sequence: CASSQVIHNEQYF. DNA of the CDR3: TGTGCCAGCAGCCAGGTTATTCACAATGAGCAGTACTTC.

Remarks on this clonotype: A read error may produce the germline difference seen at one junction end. In nucleotides, the CDR3 is TGTACCAGCAGCCCTTCTCTTGAACAGTTCTTC. Encoded protein: CTSSPSLEQFF. V usage is TRBV28 and J usage is TRBJ2-1, with D hard to call. CDR3 size: 11 residues. Per the germline V gene, CDR1 is MDHEN and CDR2 is SYDVKM.

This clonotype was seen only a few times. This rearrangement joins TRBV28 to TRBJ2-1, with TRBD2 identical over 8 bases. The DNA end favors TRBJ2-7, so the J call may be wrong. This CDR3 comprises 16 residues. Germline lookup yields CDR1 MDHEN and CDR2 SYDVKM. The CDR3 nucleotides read TGTGCCAGCAGTTTAATAGCGGGGTTCTCCTACAATGAGCAGTACTTC. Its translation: CASSLIAGFSYNEQYF.

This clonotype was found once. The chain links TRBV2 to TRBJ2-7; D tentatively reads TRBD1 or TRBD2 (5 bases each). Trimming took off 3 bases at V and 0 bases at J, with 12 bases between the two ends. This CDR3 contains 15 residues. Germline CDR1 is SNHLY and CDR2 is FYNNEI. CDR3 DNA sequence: TGTGCCAGCAGTGAGGGGGTCAGTTCCTCCTACGAGCAGTACTTC. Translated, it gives CASSEGVSSSYEQYF. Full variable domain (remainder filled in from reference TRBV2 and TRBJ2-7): EPEVTQTPSHQVTQMGQEVILRCVPISNHLYFYWYRQILGQKVEFLVSFYNNEISEKSEIFDDQFSVERPDGSNFTLKIRSTKLEDSAMYFCASSEGVSSSYEQYFGPGTRLTVT.

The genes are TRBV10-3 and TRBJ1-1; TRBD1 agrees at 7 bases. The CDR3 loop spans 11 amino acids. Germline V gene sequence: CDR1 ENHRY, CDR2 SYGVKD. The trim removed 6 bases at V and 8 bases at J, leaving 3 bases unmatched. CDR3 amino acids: CAIRMGQEAFF. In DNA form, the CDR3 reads TGTGCCATCAGGATGGGACAGGAAGCTTTCTTT.